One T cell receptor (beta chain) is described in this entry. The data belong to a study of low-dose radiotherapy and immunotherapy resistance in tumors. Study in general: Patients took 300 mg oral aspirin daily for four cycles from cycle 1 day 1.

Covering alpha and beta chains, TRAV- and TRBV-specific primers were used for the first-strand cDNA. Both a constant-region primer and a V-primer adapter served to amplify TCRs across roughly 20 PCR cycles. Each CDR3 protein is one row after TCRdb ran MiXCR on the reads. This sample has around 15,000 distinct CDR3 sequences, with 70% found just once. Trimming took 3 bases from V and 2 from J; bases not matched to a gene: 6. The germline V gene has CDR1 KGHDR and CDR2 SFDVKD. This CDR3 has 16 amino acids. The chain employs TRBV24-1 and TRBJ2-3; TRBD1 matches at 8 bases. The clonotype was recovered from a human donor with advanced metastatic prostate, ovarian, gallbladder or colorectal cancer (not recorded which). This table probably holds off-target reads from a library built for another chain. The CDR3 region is CATSDAGQGLTDTQYF. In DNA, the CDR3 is TGTGCCACCAGTGATGCAGGACAGGGTCTCACAGATACGCAGTATTTT.